A single sample is the source of the 29 T cell receptor beta chains below, sequenced in a study of T cell repertoires in cytomegalovirus infection. Each CDR3 protein is one row after TCRdb ran MiXCR on the reads. The table shows hundreds of thousands of distinct CDR3 sequences, with 35% to 45% occurring only once. Sequencing was done on a sample of PBMCs. These receptors were taken from a human donor in good health (CMV status not recorded). Some clones in this sample may be carry-over from other donors' samples.

The rearrangement links TRBV11-2 to TRBJ2-4; 7 bases agree with TRBD1. This CDR3 region has 16 residues. In germline, CDR1 is SGHAT, CDR2 FQNNGV. The J segment lost 0 bases and the V segment lost 6 bases, leaving 8 bases of the junction unmatched. The CDR3 coding sequence is TGTGCCAGCAGATATGGGACAGACCTAGCCAAAAACATTCAGTACTTC. Its translation is CASRYGTDLAKNIQYF. The variable domain in full, with the rest retrieved from reference TRBV11-2 and TRBJ2-4, is EAGVAQSPRYKIIEKRQSVAFWCNPISGHATLYWYQQILGQGPKLLIQFQNNGVVDDSQLPKDRFSAERLKGVDSTLKIQPAKLEDSAVYLCASRYGTDLAKNIQYFGAGTRLSVL.

This clonotype has more than one count but fewer than ten. V gene TRBV7-6 combines with J gene TRBJ1-4; maybe TRBD1 (6 bases). The germline V and J ends were trimmed by 7 bases and 10 bases, with 13 bases remaining between them. Germline CDR1 SGHVS, CDR2 FNYEAQ. The CDR3 sequence is 12 residues long. The CDR3 reads CASNLEGGKLFF. The CDR3 bases are TGTGCCAGCAACCTCGAGGGGGGAAAACTGTTTTTT.

This clonotype was detected ten times or more. The CDR3 is CASSATARTEAFF. The CDR3 region has the DNA TGTGCCAGCAGCGCGACAGCCCGCACTGAAGCTTTCTTT. The chain joins TRBV7-2 to TRBJ1-1; a possible D gene is TRBD1 (5 bases). The CDR3 has 13 residues. Germline V gene lookup returns CDR1 SGHTA and CDR2 FQGNSA. The V and J ends lost 5 bases and 4 bases respectively, with 11 bases between them.

This clonotype was recorded a few times. This rearrangement joins TRBV9 to TRBJ1-4; D might be TRBD1 (5 bases). V lost 4 bases to trimming and J lost 3 bases, with 13 bases between them. Germline values: CDR1 SGDLS, CDR2 YYNGEE. The length of the CDR3 is 15 residues. The CDR3 nucleotides read TGTGCCAGCAGCTCCTTGTGGGGGGCTAATGAAAAACTGTTTTTT. Protein product: CASSSLWGANEKLFF.

This chain uses TRBV29-1 with TRBJ2-3; possible D gene TRBD1, 6 bases. The CDR3 has 12 amino acids. V lost 6 bases, J lost 4 bases, and 11 bases lay in between. Per the germline V gene, CDR1 is SQVTM and CDR2 is ANQGSEA. DNA of the CDR3: TGCAGCGTCAACAGGGCCCCAGATACGCAGTATTTT. This gives the protein CSVNRAPDTQYF.

This clonotype was seen once. The CDR3 ends on some other residue instead of the conserved phenylalanine or tryptophan, so this is likely a read error. This rearrangement joins TRBV7-3 to TRBJ2-1, with TRBD2 matching over 9 bases. Germline CDR1 is SGHTA and CDR2 is FQGTGA. The CDR3 has 13 residues. With 2 bases clipped from V and 9 bases from J, the junction kept 2 bases outside the gene matches. The CDR3 DNA is TGTGCCAGCAGCTTACTAGCGGGGCGTGAGCAGTTCTTA. This sequence encodes CASSLLAGREQFL.

A remark on this clonotype: In this CDR3 the conserved last residue, phenylalanine or tryptophan, is missing, so a read error is likely. This chain links TRBV2 with TRBJ2-5, with unresolved D. Looked up from germline, CDR1 is SNHLY and CDR2 is FYNNEI. The CDR3 has 12 amino acids. Trimming removed 4 bases from V and 5 bases from J, with 8 bases in between. CDR3 DNA sequence: TGTGCCAGCAGTGGGGTTTCGGAGACCCAGTACTTA. Encoded protein: CASSGVSETQYL.

This clonotype came up many times. This rearrangement joins TRBV7-2 to TRBJ1-1; D unresolved. The CDR3 runs 13 residues. CDR1 and CDR2 from the germline V gene are SGHTA and FQGNSA. Trimming stripped 6 bases from V and 1 base from J, with 9 bases between. The CDR3 loop reads CASSFRGNTEAFF. The CDR3 DNA is TGTGCCAGCAGTTTTCGGGGGAACACTGAAGCTTTCTTT.

The rearrangement joins TRBV27 to TRBJ2-7; D is undetermined. Trimming stripped 2 bases from V and 5 bases from J, with 13 bases between. CDR3 length: 14 residues. Germline values: CDR1 MNHEY, CDR2 SMNVEV (reference sequence). The CDR3 bases are TGTGCCAGCAGTTTACGACGGGTAGGGAACGAGCAGTACTTC. Its translation is CASSLRRVGNEQYF.

The gene calls are TRBV5-6 and TRBJ1-2; unclear D gene. Germline lookup yields CDR1 SGHDT and CDR2 YYEEEE. V lost 3 bases and J lost 4, with 16 bases in between. CDR3 length: 15 residues. CDR3 residues: CASSSVKARSYGYTF. The CDR3 coding sequence is TGTGCCAGCAGCTCGGTAAAGGCTCGGAGCTATGGCTACACCTTC.

The J gene is TRBJ1-4, the V gene TRBV7-9; D might be TRBD1 (5 bases). Germline V lookup: CDR1 SEHNR, CDR2 FQNEAQ (reference sequence). V lost 7 bases, J lost 2 bases, and 17 bases lay in between. The CDR3 contains 16 residues. CDR3: CASTPRGATTNEKLFF. CDR3 bases: TGTGCCAGCACCCCCAGAGGGGCAACTACTAATGAAAAACTGTTTTTT.

The rearrangement links TRBV28 to TRBJ2-1, with D possibly TRBD1 on 5 matching bases. CDR1 is MDHEN and CDR2 is SYDVKM in the germline V gene. The CDR3 sequence is 14 residues long. V shed 6 bases and J shed 6 bases, with 15 bases lying between them. The CDR3 here is CASRYQGLVNEQFF. In DNA, the CDR3 is TGTGCCAGCAGGTATCAGGGTTTGGTCAATGAGCAGTTCTTC.

The chain joins TRBV27 to TRBJ2-3; D is uncertain. The germline V gene has CDR1 MNHEY and CDR2 SMNVEV (reference sequence). The CDR3 is made up of 15 amino acids. V was cut by 3 bases and J by 0 bases, with 10 bases left in between. This CDR3 reads CASSFGQASTDTQYF. The DNA of the CDR3 is TGTGCCAGCAGTTTCGGTCAGGCTAGCACAGATACGCAGTATTTT.

The V gene is TRBV7-8, the J gene TRBJ2-7, with 8 bases fitting TRBD2. The CDR3 loop spans 15 amino acids. The ends lost 2 bases at V and 4 bases at J; junction bases unmatched: 7. Germline assignment: CDR1 SGHVS and CDR2 FQNEAQ. The CDR3: CASSLPGRAGYEQYF. The CDR3 DNA sequence: TGTGCCAGCAGCTTACCCGGGAGGGCCGGGTACGAGCAGTACTTC. The full variable domain, completed using reference TRBV7-8 and TRBJ2-7, is GAGVSQSPRYKVAKRGQDVALRCDPISGHVSLFWYQQALGQGPEFLTYFQNEAQLDKSGLPSDRFFAERPEGSVSTLKIQRTQQEDSAVYLCASSLPGRAGYEQYFGPGTRLTVT.

This clonotype was detected only a few times. This chain joins TRBV6-2 or TRBV6-3 and TRBJ1-2, with TRBD1 identical over 10 bases. The ends lost 1 base at V and 0 bases at J; junction bases unmatched: 8. This CDR3 has 18 residues. Germline assignment: CDR1 MNHEY and CDR2 SVGEGT. Here the CDR3 reads CASSYFPGQGLPNYGYTF. The CDR3 nucleotides read TGTGCCAGCAGTTACTTTCCGGGACAGGGGCTTCCTAACTATGGCTACACCTTC.

The rearrangement joins TRBV20-1 to TRBJ2-7; D is uncertain. CDR3 size: 14 residues. With 3 bases removed from V and 3 bases from J, the gap between germline ends came to 15 bases. Per germline, CDR1 DFQATT and CDR2 SNEGSKA (reference sequence). The DNA for the CDR3 is TGCAGTGCTAGCGGGTTAACCCGCCTCTACGAGCAGTACTTC. Protein: CSASGLTRLYEQYF.

This clonotype was seen a few times. A single base separates this from a much larger clone, so it may be a read error. DNA of the CDR3: TGTGCCAGCAGCTATAGCGACTACGAGCATTACTTC. This codes for CASSYSDYEHYF. The V call is TRBV7-2, the J call TRBJ2-7; D perhaps matches TRBD2 (5 bases). The CDR3 loop spans 12 amino acids. Germline V gives CDR1 SGHTA, CDR2 FQGNSA. Full variable domain (missing parts from reference TRBV7-2 and TRBJ2-7): GAGVSQSPSNKVTEKGKDVELRCDPISGHTALYWYRQSLGQGLEFLIYFQGNSAPDKSGLPSDRFSAERTGGSVSTLTIQRTQQEDSAVYLCASSYSDYEHYFGPGTRLTVT.

As for this clonotype: A much larger clone differs from this one at a single base, so this may be a read error. This chain connects TRBV7-6 to TRBJ2-1; the D is unclear. This CDR3 spans 12 amino acids. Germline CDR1 and CDR2: SGHVS and FNYEAQ. V lost 6 bases to trimming and J lost 8 bases, with 11 bases between them. Here the CDR3 reads CASRNQTYEQFF. DNA for the CDR3: TGTGCCAGCAGAAATCAGACGTATGAGCAGTTCTTC.

This clonotype was detected only a few times. The CDR3 sequence is CASSLARAANRGGWDTQYF. As DNA, the CDR3 is TGTGCCAGCAGCTTAGCCCGAGCCGCCAACAGGGGAGGATGGGATACGCAGTATTTT. The gene calls are TRBV7-6 and TRBJ2-3; the D gene is possibly TRBD1 (7 bases). With 0 bases removed from V and 6 bases from J, the gap between germline ends came to 25 bases. The CDR3 extends over 19 amino acids. Per germline, CDR1 SGHVS and CDR2 FNYEAQ.

This clonotype was picked up many times. J is TRBJ2-7 and V is TRBV28; D unclear. The germline CDR1 and CDR2 sequences are MDHEN and SYDVKM. This CDR3 is built from 11 residues. With 6 bases removed from V and 4 bases from J, the gap between germline ends came to 7 bases. The CDR3 DNA sequence: TGTGCCAGCAGCTTGGAGTACGAGCAGTACTTC. Residues: CASSLEYEQYF.

In its sample, this clonotype was seen many times. The J gene is TRBJ2-1, the V gene TRBV7-8, with D perhaps matching TRBD2 (6 bases). CDR3 length equals 13 residues. The V end lost 0 bases, the J end lost 10 bases, and 10 bases lay between the germline ends. Germline-derived CDR1 and CDR2 are SGHVS and FQNEAQ. As DNA, the CDR3 is TGTGCCAGCAGCTTAGCCGCGGGGCGAGAGCAGTTCTTC. Translated, it gives CASSLAAGREQFF.

This clonotype was seen a few times. The V call is TRBV11-1, the J call TRBJ1-1, with unresolved D. This CDR3 contains 16 residues. Trimming stripped 0 bases from V and 0 bases from J, with 11 bases between. Looked up from germline, CDR1 is SGHAT and CDR2 is FQDESV (reference sequence). The CDR3 bases are TGTGCCAGCAGCTTAGCTCCCATGTCCATGAACACTGAAGCTTTCTTT. It codes for CASSLAPMSMNTEAFF.

The rearrangement uses TRBV18 and TRBJ2-7; the match to TRBD2 covers 8 bases. Germline trimming cut 8 bases from V and 5 bases from J; bases unmatched to any gene: 17. This CDR3 has 16 residues. CDR1 is KGHSH and CDR2 is LQKENI in the germline V gene. The CDR3 DNA reads as TGTGCCAGCGCCAGGGTCGGTTCTGGACTAGCCGACGAGCAGTACTTC. It encodes CASARVGSGLADEQYF.

The chain links TRBV10-3 to TRBJ1-2; 8 nucleotides agree with TRBD1. V lost 9 bases and J lost 6; bases outside the gene matches: 3. The CDR3 spans 11 residues. Germline values: CDR1 ENHRY, CDR2 SYGVKD. The CDR3 reads CAIQQGDGYTF. DNA for the CDR3: TGTGCCATACAACAGGGGGATGGCTACACCTTC.

This clonotype has a handful of counts. The chain is built from TRBV6-5 and TRBJ2-2, with D unclear. Germline lookup yields CDR1 MNHEY and CDR2 SVGAGI. V shed 7 bases and J shed 6 bases, with 18 bases lying between them. The CDR3 spans 15 residues. The CDR3 region is CASTSEHASAGELFF. The CDR3 DNA sequence: TGTGCCAGCACCTCGGAGCACGCAAGCGCCGGGGAGCTGTTTTTT.

The table lists this clonotype with many counts. V is TRBV7-2 and J is TRBJ1-5, with TRBD1 identical over 8 bases. Germline loops: CDR1 SGHTA, CDR2 FQGNSA. With 5 bases clipped from V and 6 bases from J, the junction kept 6 bases outside the gene matches. This CDR3 is 14 amino acids long. The DNA for the CDR3 is TGTGCCAGCAGCCCGACAGGGGCCCTTCAGCCCCAGCATTTT. Translating gives CASSPTGALQPQHF.

The chain links TRBV10-3 to TRBJ2-2; TRBD1 matches at 8 bases. Germline V gives CDR1 ENHRY, CDR2 SYGVKD. The CDR3 is 14 residues long. V lost 6 bases, J lost 1 base, and 1 base stayed unmatched. The CDR3 nucleotides read TGTGCCATCAGAGGGACAGGGAACACCGGGGAGCTGTTTTTT. Translated: CAIRGTGNTGELFF.

In its sample, this clonotype was seen a few times. The DNA for the CDR3 is TGCGCCAGCATGGAACCGGGGGGGGGGAACACTGAAGCTTTCTTT. Amino acid sequence: CASMEPGGGNTEAFF. The chain carries TRBV5-1 and TRBJ1-1, with D perhaps TRBD1 (5 bases). The CDR3 is 15 residues long. Germline CDR1 and CDR2: SGHRS and YFSETQ. The V end was cut by 6 bases, the J end by 1 base, with 16 bases between.

The chain recombines TRBV28 with TRBJ2-3, with a tentative D call TRBD2 (6 bases). Germline CDR1 and CDR2: MDHEN and SYDVKM. The ends were cut back, 6 bases at V and 0 bases at J, with 13 bases in the middle. The CDR3 is made up of 15 amino acids. The CDR3 loop is CASSLGTFSTDTQYF. In nucleotides, the CDR3 is TGTGCCAGCAGCCTGGGGACTTTCAGCACAGATACGCAGTATTTT.